This T cell receptor beta chain was captured by sequencing in a study of spatial heterogeneity in lung cancer. As for time point: blood at routine non-recurrence follow-up after resection. This clonotype was recorded at least ten times. CDR3 length: 14 amino acids. Trimming took 9 bases from V and 5 from J, leaving 17 bases between them. The germline gives CDR1 SNHLY, CDR2 FYNNEI. A single record per CDR3 protein comes from TCRdb applying MiXCR to the 5' RACE reads. The profile shows just over 70,000 distinct CDR3 sequences, 8% to 9% of them singletons. The specimen comprised PBMCs, sampled at follow-up. The source is a female donor with early-stage non-small cell lung cancer. The chain recombines TRBV2 with TRBJ2-1; the D gene is possibly TRBD2 (5 bases). The CDR3 sequence is CASRERKANNEQFF. CDR3 sequence (DNA): TGTGCCAGTCGAGAGCGGAAAGCGAACAATGAGCAGTTCTTC. Full variable domain (outside the CDR3, taken from reference TRBV2 and TRBJ2-1): EPEVTQTPSHQVTQMGQEVILRCVPISNHLYFYWYRQILGQKVEFLVSFYNNEISEKSEIFDDQFSVERPDGSNFTLKIRSTKLEDSAMYFCASRERKANNEQFFGPGTRLTVL.